This T cell receptor beta chain was identified in a study of CD8+ T cells in alopecia areata (dated by TCRdb to 2016 to 2018). About the investigation overall: To study T cell clonal expansion in alopecia areata, the researchers applied high-throughput TCRbeta sequencing to both the C3H/HeJ mouse model and human patients. In humans, TCRbeta sequencing was performed on scalp tissue and on sorted CD4+ and CD8+ peripheral blood T cells from healthy controls and from patients with patchy or totalis/universalis alopecia areata. Clonality in the scalp was compared among normal scalp (n=4), patchy alopecia areata scalp (n=8), and alopecia totalis/universalis scalp (n=8). RNA was obtained with the PAXgene miRNA kit for fixed scalp, the miRNeasy kit for PBMCs, and the RNeasy kit for mouse skin. TCRbeta CDR3 regions were amplified by immunoSEQ multiplex PCR with 35 Vbeta forward and 13 Jbeta reverse primers.

Relative to germline, V is 5 bases shorter and J is 1 base shorter, with 9 bases between their ends. The germline V gene encodes CDR1 SQVTM and CDR2 ANQGSEA. The CDR3, cysteine through phenylalanine, is 13 amino acids long. CDR3 DNA is the only sequence kept; it has 39 bases, read in frame from the first base. Libraries were prepared through the immunoSEQ multiplex PCR assay. RNA was extracted from all samples and reverse transcribed into cDNA as template for TCR sequencing. First-strand cDNA was synthesized with SuperScript III using a 2:1 mix of oligo-dT and random hexamers. A synthetic immune receptor repertoire was used to assess amplification bias, and residual bias was removed computationally. The paper's processing steps were these. Raw reads were preprocessed for error removal, and CDR3 was defined according to IMGT conventions as running from the conserved cysteine to phenylalanine. Clonality was computed as 1 minus the Shannon entropy, with the entropy normalized by log2 of the number of productive unique TCRs. CD4 or CD8 identity of scalp clones was inferred by cross-referencing scalp TCRbeta sequences with sorted blood CD4 and CD8 repertoires. TCRdb obtained this table from immuneACCESS and retained in-frame rearrangements with V and J assigned. These tables miss some clones; where compared with another copy, unresolved V genes account for less than half of the shortfall, and the remainder is unexplained. V and J calls and clone size are as listed in that table; D and trimming were resolved from the DNA. This sample lists about 200,000 clones; roughly three fifths were detected once. The ten biggest clones cover approximately 4.9% of the sample.

PBMCs were separated by density centrifugation and stained for CD3, CD4 and CD8, after which CD4+ and CD8+ T cells were sorted on a FACSAria. Scalp biopsies and blood samples were provided by unaffected controls. General findings and caveats noted by the study authors: Shared TCR sequences between patients were less evident than in mice, which may be partly attributable to HLA diversity in the patient population. Unlike mouse skin, where gammadelta T cells dominate, normal human skin contains resident alphabeta T cells that get sequenced too, which complicates analysis of the scalp TCR repertoire. Compared with normal scalp, lesional scalp, particularly in alopecia totalis/universalis, had higher clonality and more expanded CD8+ clones, which suggests antigenic drive.

A remark on this clone: Its antigen remains undetermined. Base quality data are lacking; no much larger clone is found one base away.

Sequences were obtained from CD8+ T cells sorted from blood. The source of this sequence is a human donor in good health. The chain couples TRBV29-1 to TRBJ1-3; the D gene remains uncertain. The bases read TGCAGCGTTAAGAACGTATCTGGAAACACCATATATTTT. It codes for CSVKNVSGNTIYF. The full variable domain, with segments outside the CDR3 supplied by the reference TRBV29-1 and TRBJ1-3 proteins, appears as SAVISQKPSRDICQRGTSLTIQCQVDSQVTMMFWYRQQPGQSLTLIATANQGSEATYESGFVIDKFPISRPNLTFSTLTVSNMSPEDSSIYLCSVKNVSGNTIYFGEGSWLTVV.